The present TCR beta chain was sequenced within a study of shared T cell receptors in the human thymus (dated by TCRdb to the early 2020s). Describing the broader study: The study examined how the human thymus generates shared, self-reactive T-cell receptor alpha chains.

The table lists this clone with a count of one. No antigen is known for it. Base qualities are missing; no much larger clone stands one base away. CDR1 and CDR2 are drawn from the germline V gene (reference sequence): MNHNY, SVGAGI. Spanning cysteine to phenylalanine, the CDR3 consists of 15 amino acids. CDR3 DNA is the only sequence kept; it has 45 bases, read in frame from the first base. The trim is 0 bases for V and 4 bases for J, with a gap of 12 bases between the germline ends. Libraries were prepared through the immunoSEQ multiplex PCR assay. Held by TCRdb, this immuneACCESS table contains in-frame sequences only and omits some clones. Under half of the omission traces to an unresolved V gene where checked; the cause of the rest is unknown. Recorded for this sample are about 660,000 clones; about 89% of them occurred a single time. 0.0094% of the sample goes to the ten largest clones. The same data also contributed to another study, on human thymus T cells. Per the second study: The donors were immunologically healthy infants in Finland who had open corrective cardiac surgery for congenital heart defects. Thymus tissue was obtained as surgical resects removed during corrective cardiac surgery. V and J gene segment usage appeared biased in both thymic and peripheral blood repertoires. The related research reported highly overlapping thymic TCR repertoires among unrelated individuals. TCR alpha and beta repertoires from fewer than ten infant thymus samples and a few related peripheral blood samples were characterized in the study. The cohort included six male and two female infants, with donor ages spanning 7 to 244 days. Thymocytes were released mechanically from tissue and stored at -70 °C as pellets of 10-30 million cells. Genomic DNA was extracted from frozen cell pellets with a QIAsymphony instrument. The immunoSEQ multiplex PCR assay was used to amplify the TCRB and TCRAD loci from a standardized amount of quality-controlled genomic DNA. The amplicons covered the V(D)J region and were long enough to include the CDR3 and to identify the V and J genes. Through the commercial immunoSEQ service, the amplicons were sequenced on an Illumina platform. Primer bias and sequencing errors were corrected as previously described, and TCRAD and TCRB definitions were based on the IMGT database. immunoSEQ Analyzer 3.0 and VDJTools were used for repertoire analysis, which covered basic statistics, V/J segment usage, diversity estimates, rarefaction and pairwise overlap. Chao1, ChaoE, Efron-Thisted, Shannon and inverse Simpson indices were used to estimate diversity, which was also estimated on datasets down-sampled to the smallest sample. Repertoire overlap was assessed by strict matching of CDR3 nucleotide sequence, V gene and J gene, and clustering was done by Jaccard-based multidimensional scaling. On average, thymus samples yielded 800,000 or so unique TCRB clonotypes, whereas blood samples yielded 70,000 to 100,000.

The chain couples TRBV6-6 to TRBJ1-2; the D gene remains uncertain. Sequencing was carried out using thymocytes. The source of this sequence is a boy in the first two years of life with a congenital heart defect. Donor details come from another sample of the same person, matched by shared clones. CDR3 sequence: CASSYSTRITYGYTF. The DNA is TGTGCCAGCAGTTACTCGACGCGGATTACCTATGGCTACACCTTC.